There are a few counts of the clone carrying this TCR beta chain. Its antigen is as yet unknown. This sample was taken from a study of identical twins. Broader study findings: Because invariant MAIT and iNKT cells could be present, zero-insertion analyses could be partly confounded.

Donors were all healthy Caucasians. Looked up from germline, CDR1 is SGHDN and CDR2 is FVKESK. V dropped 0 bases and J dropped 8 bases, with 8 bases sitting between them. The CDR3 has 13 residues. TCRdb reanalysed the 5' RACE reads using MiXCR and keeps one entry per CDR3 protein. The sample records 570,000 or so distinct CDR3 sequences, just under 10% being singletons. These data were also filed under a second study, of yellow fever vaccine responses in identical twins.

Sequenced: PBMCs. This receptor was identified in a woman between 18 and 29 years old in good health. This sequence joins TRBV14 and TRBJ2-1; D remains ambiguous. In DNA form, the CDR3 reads TGTGCCAGCAGCCAAGATGGGGTCGATGAGCAGTTCTTC. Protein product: CASSQDGVDEQFF.